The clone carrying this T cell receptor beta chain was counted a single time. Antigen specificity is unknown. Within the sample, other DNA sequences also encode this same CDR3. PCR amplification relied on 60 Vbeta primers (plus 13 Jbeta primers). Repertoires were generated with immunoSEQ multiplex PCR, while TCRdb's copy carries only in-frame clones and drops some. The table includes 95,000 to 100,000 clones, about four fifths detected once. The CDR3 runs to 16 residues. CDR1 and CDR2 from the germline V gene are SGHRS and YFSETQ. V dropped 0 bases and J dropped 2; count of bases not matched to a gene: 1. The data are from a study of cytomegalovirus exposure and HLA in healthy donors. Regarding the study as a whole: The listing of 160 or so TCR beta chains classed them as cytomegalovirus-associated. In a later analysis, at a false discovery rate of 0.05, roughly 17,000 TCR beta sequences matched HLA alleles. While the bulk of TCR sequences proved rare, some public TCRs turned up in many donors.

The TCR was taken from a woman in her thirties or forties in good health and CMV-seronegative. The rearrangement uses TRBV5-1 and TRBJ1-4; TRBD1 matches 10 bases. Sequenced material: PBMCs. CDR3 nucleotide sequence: TGCGCCAGCAGCTTGGGACAGGGGGCGACTAATGAAAAACTGTTTTTT. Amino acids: CASSLGQGATNEKLFF.